Presented here are 24 T cell receptor beta chains from one specimen sequenced in a study of cytomegalovirus exposure and HLA in healthy donors. The PCR made use of 60 Vbeta and 13 Jbeta primers. Profiled with immunoSEQ multiplex PCR; TCRdb holds only in-frame clones, not every one. The sample includes more than 120,000 clones, 75% to 90% seen only once; the top ten take 2.5% to 3.5%. Sequenced input: PBMCs. The receptors here all came from a woman aged 30 to 39 in good health and CMV-seronegative.

The chain links TRBV2 to TRBJ2-5; 7 nucleotides align to TRBD1. V shed 4 bases, J shed 3 bases, and the junction held 2 bases outside the gene matches. The CDR3 extends over 13 amino acids. Germline V lookup: CDR1 SNHLY, CDR2 FYNNEI. CDR3 coding DNA: TGTGCCAGCAGTGCCGACAGGGAAGAGACCCAGTACTTC. As protein: CASSADREETQYF. The complete variable domain, with remaining parts taken from reference TRBV2 and TRBJ2-5, reads EPEVTQTPSHQVTQMGQEVILRCVPISNHLYFYWYRQILGQKVEFLVSFYNNEISEKSEIFDDQFSVERPDGSNFTLKIRSTKLEDSAMYFCASSADREETQYFGPGTRLLVL.

V is TRBV2 and J is TRBJ2-5; D may be TRBD2 (5 bases). The CDR3 contains 13 residues. V was pared by 3 bases and J by 3 bases, with 8 bases between. From germline, CDR1 is SNHLY and CDR2 FYNNEI. The DNA for the CDR3 is TGTGCCAGCAGTGACGACGGGAAAGAGACCCAGTACTTC. This translates into CASSDDGKETQYF.

The rearrangement links TRBV29-1 to TRBJ2-7; 11 positions agree with TRBD2. This CDR3 is built from 14 residues. V shed 7 bases and J 4 bases; nucleotides not matched to a gene: 9. Germline V CDR1 and CDR2: SQVTM, ANQGSEA. The CDR3 DNA follows: TGCAGCGCACTTACTAGCGGGGGTTCATACGAGCAGTACTTC. Its translation: CSALTSGGSYEQYF.

CDR3 sequence (DNA): TGTGCCAGCAGTTACGTAGCTGCAGAGACCCAGTACTTC. As protein: CASSYVAAETQYF. V usage is TRBV6-5 and J usage is TRBJ2-5; D not resolved. This CDR3 has 13 amino acids. The germline V gene has CDR1 MNHEY and CDR2 SVGAGI. Between the trimmed V and J ends, which lost 2 bases and 4 bases, there was a span of 8 bases.

V and J are TRBV10-3 and TRBJ2-1; TRBD2 matches at 13 bases. After removal of 3 bases from V and 8 bases from J, the junction contained 16 bases not matched to a gene. Germline V gene lookup returns CDR1 ENHRY and CDR2 SYGVKD. The CDR3 covers 19 residues. CDR3 DNA sequence: TGTGCCATCAGTGAATTGGTGGTGAGGACTAGCGGGAGTCAGTATGAGCAGTTCTTC. It is translated as CAISELVVRTSGSQYEQFF.

V usage is TRBV11-3 and J usage is TRBJ1-4, with 9 bases matching TRBD1. With V trimmed by 1 base and J by 5 bases, 2 bases remained unmatched. This CDR3 has 15 residues. Germline V lookup: CDR1 SGHNT, CDR2 YENEEA. Here the CDR3 DNA reads TGTGCCAGCAGCTTAGGGACAGGGGAAAATGAAAAACTGTTTTTT. Protein: CASSLGTGENEKLFF.

The V call is TRBV5-8, the J call TRBJ2-2; the match to TRBD1 covers 7 bases. The CDR3 has 14 residues. The V gene end was trimmed by 2 bases and the J gene end by 6 bases; junction bases not matched to a gene: 4. Germline-derived CDR1 and CDR2 are SGHTS and YDEGEE. For the CDR3, the DNA is TGTGCCAGCAGCTTAGCAACAGGGGCCGGGGAGCTGTTTTTT. Translation: CASSLATGAGELFF.

The chain carries TRBV27 and TRBJ1-6, with D perhaps matching TRBD1 (5 bases). The V end was cut by 1 base, the J end by 2 bases, with 9 bases between. The CDR3 extends over 16 amino acids. Germline V gene sequence: CDR1 MNHEY, CDR2 SMNVEV (reference sequence). CDR3 sequence (DNA): TGTGCCAGCAGTTTATACGGGGGAACCTATAATTCACCCCTCCACTTT. Encoded protein: CASSLYGGTYNSPLHF.

As DNA, the CDR3 is TGTGCCAGCAGCGACTACTACAATGAGCAGTTCTTC. This codes for CASSDYYNEQFF. This chain joins TRBV7-2 and TRBJ2-1; D may be TRBD2 (5 bases). The V gene's germline CDR1 is SGHTA and CDR2 FQGNSA. The CDR3 has 12 amino acids. Trimming removed 5 bases from V and 3 bases from J, with 5 bases in between. Based on the CDR3 plus reference TRBV7-2 and TRBJ2-1, the full variable domain is GAGVSQSPSNKVTEKGKDVELRCDPISGHTALYWYRQSLGQGLEFLIYFQGNSAPDKSGLPSDRFSAERTGGSVSTLTIQRTQQEDSAVYLCASSDYYNEQFFGPGTRLTVL.

V usage is TRBV4-1 and J usage is TRBJ1-4; TRBD1 matches 11 bases. CDR1 is MGHRA, CDR2 YSYEKL, per germline. V lost 0 bases and J lost 7; bases outside the gene matches: 4. This CDR3 has 16 residues. The CDR3: CASSQDPGQGGEKLFF. In DNA, the CDR3 is TGCGCCAGCAGCCAAGATCCGGGACAGGGGGGTGAAAAACTGTTTTTT.

The chain links TRBV6-5 to TRBJ1-4; TRBD1 agrees at 7 bases. CDR3 length equals 13 residues. Germline values: CDR1 MNHEY, CDR2 SVGAGI. V lost 6 bases and J lost 4; bases outside the gene matches: 2. This chain's CDR3 is CASSGQVNEKLFF. The CDR3 DNA reads as TGTGCCAGCAGCGGACAGGTTAATGAAAAACTGTTTTTT.

The chain links TRBV27 to TRBJ2-7; 8 bases map to TRBD2. CDR1 is MNHEY, CDR2 SMNVEV, per germline (reference sequence). CDR3 length equals 14 residues. Unmatched junction bases numbered 6, after V lost 6 bases and J lost 2 bases. This CDR3 is CASRREEAPYEQYF. CDR3 bases: TGTGCCAGCAGGCGGGAGGAGGCCCCCTACGAGCAGTACTTC.

Concerning this clone itself: The same CDR3 can be traced to other DNA sequences in this sample. The rearrangement joins TRBV27 to TRBJ2-7; D might be TRBD2 (5 bases). Looked up from germline, CDR1 is MNHEY and CDR2 is SMNVEV (reference sequence). The ends were cut back, 4 bases at V and 3 bases at J, with 16 bases in the middle. The CDR3 is 15 residues long. CDR3 region: CASSYRGPVDYEQYF. The CDR3 bases are TGTGCCAGCAGTTACCGGGGTCCAGTGGACTACGAGCAGTACTTC.

V is TRBV9 and J is TRBJ2-7, with TRBD1 as a possible D gene (6 bases). Trimming stripped 0 bases from V and 6 bases from J, with 16 bases between. Looked up from germline, CDR1 is SGDLS and CDR2 is YYNGEE. The CDR3 runs 15 residues. The CDR3 reads CASSVGAGELGEQYF. The CDR3 coding sequence is TGTGCCAGCAGCGTAGGGGCAGGGGAATTGGGCGAGCAGTACTTC.

In DNA, the CDR3 is TGTGCCAGCACCCGCGTAACAGGGCTGCAGGAAAAACTGTTTTTT. As protein: CASTRVTGLQEKLFF. V is TRBV7-8 and J is TRBJ1-4, with TRBD1 as a possible D gene (6 bases). Germline CDR1 is SGHVS and CDR2 is FQNEAQ. The CDR3 is 15 residues long. Trimming shortened V by 7 bases and J by 8 bases, and 20 bases separated the two germline ends.

This chain connects TRBV7-3 to TRBJ1-5, with 7 bases lining up with TRBD1. CDR3 length: 15 amino acids. Germline V lookup: CDR1 SGHTA, CDR2 FQGTGA. V was clipped by 2 bases and J by 4 bases; unmatched bases: 5. CDR3 loop: CASSLVAGGNQPQHF. The CDR3 bases are TGTGCCAGCAGCTTAGTGGCAGGGGGAAATCAGCCCCAGCATTTT.

This clone has a single count. V is TRBV10-3 and J is TRBJ2-5; TRBD1 aligns across 7 bases. Near its end, the DNA agrees better with TRBJ2-7, so the J call may be wrong. Germline V CDR1 and CDR2: ENHRY, SYGVKD. The CDR3 is 16 amino acids. The CDR3 here is CAISAGRQGVRYEQYF. CDR3 sequence (DNA): TGTGCCATCAGTGCGGGCCGACAGGGCGTCCGCTACGAGCAGTACTTC.

The genes are TRBV6-4 and TRBJ1-1, with 8 bases aligning to TRBD1. The germline CDR1 and CDR2 sequences are MRHNA and SNTAGT. CDR3 length equals 15 residues. The ends lost 10 bases at V and 4 bases at J; junction bases unmatched: 14. The CDR3 region has the DNA TGTGCCACCAAAACAAGGGGACAGGAGAGCACTGAAGCTTTCTTT. Amino acid sequence: CATKTRGQESTEAFF.

This clone appeared a single time. The rearrangement uses TRBV27 and TRBJ2-7, with D tentatively TRBD1 (5 bases). Trimming removed 2 bases at V and 4 bases at J, with 12 bases between. Germline V gene data show CDR1 as MNHEY and CDR2 as SMNVEV (reference sequence). This CDR3 region has 14 residues. CDR3 amino acids: CASSLGRGQYEQYF. For the CDR3, the DNA is TGTGCCAGCAGTTTAGGTAGGGGCCAATACGAGCAGTACTTC.

The chain recombines TRBV19 with TRBJ2-1, with TRBD2 identical over 13 bases. After removal of 5 bases from V and 6 bases from J, the junction contained 4 bases not matched to a gene. Germline CDR1 is LNHDA and CDR2 is SQIVND (reference sequence). There are 15 residues in the CDR3. The CDR3 DNA reads as TGTGCCAGTAGTGGTGGACTAGCGGGAGTCAATGAGCAGTTCTTC. Translated: CASSGGLAGVNEQFF.

The chain uses TRBV5-1 and TRBJ1-4; D is undetermined. The CDR3 contains 13 residues. V was trimmed by 4 bases and J by 5 bases, leaving 9 bases between them. Germline V gives CDR1 SGHRS, CDR2 YFSETQ. CDR3 sequence: CASSVRRNEKLFF. The CDR3 nucleotides are TGCGCCAGCAGCGTCAGGAGGAATGAAAAACTGTTTTTT. Drawing the rest from reference TRBV5-1 and TRBJ1-4, the complete variable domain is KAGVTQTPRYLIKTRGQQVTLSCSPISGHRSVSWYQQTPGQGLQFLFEYFSETQRNKGNFPGRFSGRQFSNSRSEMNVSTLELGDSALYLCASSVRRNEKLFFGSGTQLSVL.

This chain links TRBV7-9 with TRBJ2-5; 8 bases agree with TRBD2. The CDR3 spans 15 residues. The V and J ends lost 1 base and 2 bases, in that order; junction bases with no gene match: 3. Germline values: CDR1 SEHNR, CDR2 FQNEAQ (reference sequence). The CDR3 sequence is CASSLGSSGQETQYF. CDR3 sequence (DNA): TGTGCCAGCAGCTTAGGGTCTAGCGGGCAAGAGACCCAGTACTTC.

This rearrangement joins TRBV5-1 to TRBJ2-1; 9 bases map to TRBD2. Trimming cost V 1 base and J 7 bases; bases outside gene matches: 6. The CDR3 runs 15 residues. Germline values: CDR1 SGHRS, CDR2 YFSETQ. CDR3 region: CASSLRAGGQNEQFF. CDR3 in DNA: TGCGCCAGCAGCTTGAGGGCGGGGGGGCAAAATGAGCAGTTCTTC.

V is TRBV7-9 and J is TRBJ2-2; 12 bases line up with TRBD2. J gave up 5 bases and V 5 bases, and 6 bases lay outside the gene matches. This CDR3 has 16 amino acids. Germline V gene sequence: CDR1 SEHNR, CDR2 FQNEAQ (reference sequence). CDR3 in DNA: TGTGCCAGCAGCCACGGACTAGCGGGAAGAACCGGGGAGCTGTTTTTT. Its protein product is CASSHGLAGRTGELFF. Full variable domain (missing parts from reference TRBV7-9 and TRBJ2-2): DTGVSQNPRHKITKRGQNVTFRCDPISEHNRLYWYRQTLGQGPEFLTYFQNEAQLEKSRLLSDRFSAERPKGSFSTLEIQRTEQGDSAMYLCASSHGLAGRTGELFFGEGSRLTVL.